Below are 2 T cell receptor beta chains sequenced from a single sample in a study of T cell repertoires in cytomegalovirus infection. TCRdb reprocessed the reads via MiXCR and lists one record per CDR3 protein. The data show 100,000 to 150,000 distinct CDR3 sequences, approximately 8.8% seen once. The specimen sequenced was PBMCs. Source of these receptors: a human donor in good health (CMV status not recorded). Some clones in this sample may be carry-over from other donors' samples.

This clonotype was counted at least ten times. The genes are TRBV25-1 and TRBJ2-2; D might be TRBD1 (5 bases). The V gene's germline CDR1 is MGHDK and CDR2 SYGVNS. V gave up 4 bases and J gave up 0 bases, with 12 bases separating them. This CDR3 comprises 16 residues. The CDR3 here is CASSGSRGANTGELFF. The CDR3, as DNA: TGTGCCAGCAGTGGGAGTAGGGGCGCGAACACCGGGGAGCTGTTTTTT.

The CDR3, as DNA: TGCGCCAGCAGCCACCAATCAGGGGGTTCACCCCTCCACTTT. Protein product: CASSHQSGGSPLHF. This sequence joins TRBV4-1 and TRBJ1-6, with 7 bases lining up with TRBD1. This CDR3 is built from 14 residues. V gave up 3 bases and J gave up 9 bases; unmatched junction bases: 5. Germline V lookup: CDR1 MGHRA, CDR2 YSYEKL.